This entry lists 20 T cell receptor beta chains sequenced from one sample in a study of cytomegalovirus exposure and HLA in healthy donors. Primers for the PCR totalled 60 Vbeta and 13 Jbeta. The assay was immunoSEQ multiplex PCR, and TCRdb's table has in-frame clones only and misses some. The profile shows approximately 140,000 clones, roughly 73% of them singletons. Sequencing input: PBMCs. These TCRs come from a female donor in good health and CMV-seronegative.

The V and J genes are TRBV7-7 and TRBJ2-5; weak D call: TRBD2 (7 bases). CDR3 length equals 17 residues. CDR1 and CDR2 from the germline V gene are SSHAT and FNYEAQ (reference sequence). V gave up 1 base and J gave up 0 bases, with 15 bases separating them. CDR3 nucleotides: TGTGCCAGCAGCTTAGAGAAGGCGGGGGCCCACCAAGAGACCCAGTACTTC. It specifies CASSLEKAGAHQETQYF.

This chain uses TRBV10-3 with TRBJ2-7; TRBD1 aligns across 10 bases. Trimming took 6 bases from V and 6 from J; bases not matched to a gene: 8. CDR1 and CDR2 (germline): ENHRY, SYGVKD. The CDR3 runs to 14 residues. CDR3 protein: CAISTAGTGVEQYF. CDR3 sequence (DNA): TGTGCCATCAGCACAGCCGGGACAGGGGTCGAGCAGTACTTC.

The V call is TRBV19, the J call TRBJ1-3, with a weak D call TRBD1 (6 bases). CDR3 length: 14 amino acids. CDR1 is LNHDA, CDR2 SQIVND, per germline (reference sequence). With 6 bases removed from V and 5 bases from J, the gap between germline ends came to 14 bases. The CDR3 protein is CASRASGDRNTIYF. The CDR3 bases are TGTGCCAGTAGGGCCTCAGGGGATCGAAACACCATATATTTT.

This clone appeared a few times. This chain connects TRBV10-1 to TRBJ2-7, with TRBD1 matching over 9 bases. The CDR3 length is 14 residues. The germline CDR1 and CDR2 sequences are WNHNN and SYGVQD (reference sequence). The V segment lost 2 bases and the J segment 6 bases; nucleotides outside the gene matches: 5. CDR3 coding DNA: TGCGCCAGCAGTGAGCTAGGACAGGGGAGCGAGCAGTACTTC. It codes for CASSELGQGSEQYF.

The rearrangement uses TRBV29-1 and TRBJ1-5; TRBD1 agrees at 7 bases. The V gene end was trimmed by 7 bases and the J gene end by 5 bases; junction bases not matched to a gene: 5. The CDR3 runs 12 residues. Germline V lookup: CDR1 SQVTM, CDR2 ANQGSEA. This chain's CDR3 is CSASDRDQPQHF. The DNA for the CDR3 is TGCAGCGCCTCCGACAGGGATCAGCCCCAGCATTTT.

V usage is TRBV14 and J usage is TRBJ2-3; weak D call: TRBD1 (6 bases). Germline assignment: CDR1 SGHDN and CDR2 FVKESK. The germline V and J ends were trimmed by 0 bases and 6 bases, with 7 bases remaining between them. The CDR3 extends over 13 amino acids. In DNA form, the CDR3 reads TGTGCCAGCAGCCAAGACAGGGGCGATACGCAGTATTTT. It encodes CASSQDRGDTQYF. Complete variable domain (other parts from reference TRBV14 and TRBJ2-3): EAGVTQFPSHSVIEKGQTVTLRCDPISGHDNLYWYRRVMGKEIKFLLHFVKESKQDESGMPNNRFLAERTGGTYSTLKVQPAELEDSGVYFCASSQDRGDTQYFGPGTRLTVL.

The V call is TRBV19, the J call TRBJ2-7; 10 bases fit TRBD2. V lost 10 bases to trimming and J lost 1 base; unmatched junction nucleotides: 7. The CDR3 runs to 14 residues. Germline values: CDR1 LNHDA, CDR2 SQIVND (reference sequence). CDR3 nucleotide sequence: TGTGCCACCGGTAGCGGGAGGATATCCTACGAGCAGTACTTC. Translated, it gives CATGSGRISYEQYF.

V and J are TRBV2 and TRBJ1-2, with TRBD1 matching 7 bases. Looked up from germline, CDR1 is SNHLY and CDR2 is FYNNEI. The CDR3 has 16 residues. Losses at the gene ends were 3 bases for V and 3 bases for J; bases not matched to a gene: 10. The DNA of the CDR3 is TGTGCCAGCAGTGAGCGAGCAGGGGGTCCTCACTATGGCTACACCTTC. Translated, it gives CASSERAGGPHYGYTF. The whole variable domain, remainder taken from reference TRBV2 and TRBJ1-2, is EPEVTQTPSHQVTQMGQEVILRCVPISNHLYFYWYRQILGQKVEFLVSFYNNEISEKSEIFDDQFSVERPDGSNFTLKIRSTKLEDSAMYFCASSERAGGPHYGYTFGSGTRLTVV.

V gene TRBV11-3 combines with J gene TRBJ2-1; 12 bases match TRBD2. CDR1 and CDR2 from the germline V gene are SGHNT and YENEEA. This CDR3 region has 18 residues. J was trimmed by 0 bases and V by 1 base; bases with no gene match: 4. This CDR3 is CASSLGTSGVASYNEQFF. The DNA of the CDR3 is TGTGCCAGCAGCTTAGGGACTAGCGGGGTGGCCTCCTACAATGAGCAGTTCTTC.

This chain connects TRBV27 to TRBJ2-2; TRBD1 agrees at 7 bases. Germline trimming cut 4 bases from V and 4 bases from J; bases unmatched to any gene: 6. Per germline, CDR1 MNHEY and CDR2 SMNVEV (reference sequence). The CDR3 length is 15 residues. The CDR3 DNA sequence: TGTGCCAGCAGTTCTAGGGGGCAAGGCACCGGGGAGCTGTTTTTT. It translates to CASSSRGQGTGELFF.

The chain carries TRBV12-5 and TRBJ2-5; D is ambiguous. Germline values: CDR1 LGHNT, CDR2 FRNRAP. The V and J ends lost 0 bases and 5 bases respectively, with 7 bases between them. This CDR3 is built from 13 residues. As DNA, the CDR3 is TGTGCTAGTGGTTTGGTAGCGCGGGAGACCCAGTACTTC. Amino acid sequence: CASGLVARETQYF.

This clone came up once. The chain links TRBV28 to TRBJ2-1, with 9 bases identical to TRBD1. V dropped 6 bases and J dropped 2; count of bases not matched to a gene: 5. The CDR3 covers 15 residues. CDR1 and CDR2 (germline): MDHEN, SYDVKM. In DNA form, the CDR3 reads TGTGCCAGCAGGAACAGGGGGCTGCCCTACAATGAGCAGTTCTTC. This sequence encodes CASRNRGLPYNEQFF.

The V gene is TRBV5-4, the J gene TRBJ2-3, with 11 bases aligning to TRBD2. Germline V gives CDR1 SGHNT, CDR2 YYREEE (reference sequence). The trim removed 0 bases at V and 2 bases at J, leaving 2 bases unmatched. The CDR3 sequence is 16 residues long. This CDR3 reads CASSLGSGGATDTQYF. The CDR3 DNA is TGTGCCAGCAGCTTGGGTAGCGGGGGGGCCACAGATACGCAGTATTTT. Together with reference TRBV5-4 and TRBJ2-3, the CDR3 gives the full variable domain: ETGVTQSPTHLIKTRGQQVTLRCSSQSGHNTVSWYQQALGQGPQFIFQYYREEENGRGNFPPRFSGLQFPNYSSELNVNALELDDSALYLCASSLGSGGATDTQYFGPGTRLTVL.

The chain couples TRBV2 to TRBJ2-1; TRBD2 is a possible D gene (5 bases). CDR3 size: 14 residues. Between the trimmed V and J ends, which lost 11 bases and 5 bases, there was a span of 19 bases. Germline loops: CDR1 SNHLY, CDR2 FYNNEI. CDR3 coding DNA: TGTGCCCTCCCGCGAGGAGGTGGTGACAATGAGCAGTTCTTC. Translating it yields CALPRGGGDNEQFF. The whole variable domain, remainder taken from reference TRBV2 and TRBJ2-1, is EPEVTQTPSHQVTQMGQEVILRCVPISNHLYFYWYRQILGQKVEFLVSFYNNEISEKSEIFDDQFSVERPDGSNFTLKIRSTKLEDSAMYFCALPRGGGDNEQFFGPGTRLTVL.

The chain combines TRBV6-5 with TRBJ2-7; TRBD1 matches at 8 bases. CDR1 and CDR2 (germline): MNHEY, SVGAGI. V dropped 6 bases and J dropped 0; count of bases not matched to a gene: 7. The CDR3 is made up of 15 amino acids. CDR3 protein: CASRPGQGGSYEQYF. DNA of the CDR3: TGTGCCAGCAGGCCCGGACAGGGTGGCTCCTACGAGCAGTACTTC.

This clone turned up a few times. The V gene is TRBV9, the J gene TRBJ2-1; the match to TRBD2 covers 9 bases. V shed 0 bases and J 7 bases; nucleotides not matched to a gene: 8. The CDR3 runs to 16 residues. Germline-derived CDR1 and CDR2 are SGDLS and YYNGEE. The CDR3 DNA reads TGTGCCAGCAGCGTAGCTACGAGGGCGGGGGGGAATGAGCAGTTCTTC. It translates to CASSVATRAGGNEQFF.

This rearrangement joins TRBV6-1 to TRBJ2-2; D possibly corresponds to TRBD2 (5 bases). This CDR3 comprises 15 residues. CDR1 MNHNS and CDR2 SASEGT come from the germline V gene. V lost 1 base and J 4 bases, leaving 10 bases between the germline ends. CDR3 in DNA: TGTGCCAGCAGTGAAGTTGCCGCGGGCACCGGGGAGCTGTTTTTT. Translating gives CASSEVAAGTGELFF.

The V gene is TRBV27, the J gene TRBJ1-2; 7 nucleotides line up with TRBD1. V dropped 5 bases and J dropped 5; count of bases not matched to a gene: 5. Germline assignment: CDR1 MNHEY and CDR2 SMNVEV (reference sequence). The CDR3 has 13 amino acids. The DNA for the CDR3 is TGTGCCAGCAGTCAGACAGGGACGTATGGCTACACCTTC. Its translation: CASSQTGTYGYTF.

The CDR3 region is CASSLTGQGGSHAGNTIYF. The CDR3, as DNA: TGCGCCAGCAGCTTAACGGGACAGGGGGGATCCCACGCTGGAAACACCATATATTTT. The V and J genes are TRBV5-1 and TRBJ1-3; TRBD1 matches at 11 bases. This CDR3 region has 19 residues. Losses at the gene ends were 2 bases for V and 2 bases for J; bases not matched to a gene: 12. From germline, CDR1 is SGHRS and CDR2 YFSETQ.

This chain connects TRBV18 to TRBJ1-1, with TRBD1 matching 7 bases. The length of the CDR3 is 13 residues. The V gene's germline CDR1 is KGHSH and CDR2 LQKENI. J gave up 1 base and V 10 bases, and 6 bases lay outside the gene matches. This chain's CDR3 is CAIRGQQNTEAFF. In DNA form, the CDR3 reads TGTGCCATTAGGGGACAGCAGAACACTGAAGCTTTCTTT.